Sequencing of this T cell receptor beta chain was carried out in a study of identical twins. Study-wide results and caveats: Analyses based on zero insertions could be partly confounded by invariant MAIT and iNKT cells.

CDR1 is SGHAT and CDR2 is FQNNGV in the germline V gene. Between the trimmed V and J ends, which lost 2 bases and 5 bases, there was a span of 19 bases. This CDR3 contains 17 residues. This clonotype was picked up a small number of times. What it recognizes is unknown. TCRdb fed the 5' RACE reads into MiXCR, producing one record per CDR3 protein. The sample shows about 500,000 distinct CDR3 sequences, 14% of them seen only once. This sample was shared with a second study, whose subject was yellow fever vaccine responses in identical twins. That report adds: Twins reportedly mounted vaccine T cell responses that seemed partly convergent, partly personalized.

The chain recombines TRBV11-2 with TRBJ2-1; D is uncertain. This sequence originates from a woman younger than 30 in good health. The sample taken for sequencing was CD4+ T cells sorted from blood. The CDR3 DNA reads TGTGCCAGCAGCTTACAACCAGGACGGCAACCTAACAATGAGCAGTTCTTC. Its translation is CASSLQPGRQPNNEQFF.